This TCR beta chain was documented in a study of T cells after posttransplantation cyclophosphamide. Points from the study as a whole: TRB overlap between skin or GI tissue T cells and blood was limited. Recipient CMV seropositivity and CMV reactivation strongly tracked TRB clonality.

A marrow graft followed busulfan-fludarabine conditioning, with cyclophosphamide on days +3 and +4. Comments on this clone: Its antigen is not known.

Trimming took off 0 bases at V and 4 bases at J, with 8 bases between the two ends. CDR1 SGHDT and CDR2 YYEEEE come from the germline V gene. This CDR3 contains 15 residues. Profiling relied on immunoSEQ multiplex PCR, and the TCRdb table lists in-frame clones only, not all of them. The sample lists fewer than 15,000 clones, around 2% occurring once. V and J are TRBV5-6 and TRBJ1-6; D gene unclear. The sample in question was PBMCs, obtained after allogeneic stem cell transplant with posttransplant cyclophosphamide. The clonotype comes from a male patient between 25 and 40 years old who received an allogeneic stem cell transplant from a related donor, was CMV-positive, and had no GVHD. The graft donor may have given rise to some T cells. CDR3 loop: CASSLGRFYNSPLHF. For the CDR3, the DNA is TGTGCCAGCAGCTTGGGCAGGTTTTATAATTCACCCCTCCACTTT.